This T cell receptor (beta chain) was profiled in a study of response to subunit inactivated influenza vaccine. TCRdb analysed the RT-PCR reads with MiXCR anew, one entry per CDR3 protein. Of more than 700,000 distinct CDR3 sequences in the sample, approximately 21% were seen once. Study findings and constraints: A suggestion made by the authors is that each seasonal influenza vaccination recruits few new T cells.

CDR1 DFQATT and CDR2 SNEGSKA come from the germline V gene (reference sequence). V dropped 2 bases and J dropped 7 bases, with 15 bases sitting between them. This CDR3 region has 14 residues. This clonotype was counted between two and nine times. Its antigen is not identified. This material consisted of PBMCs from blood, taken 4 to 6 days after vaccination. The sequence was collected from a man aged 45-65 years who received an inactivated influenza vaccine. The chain combines TRBV20-1 with TRBJ2-1; D not certain. The CDR3, as DNA: TGCAGTGCTAGACCTGGCGCCCTCACGAATGAGCAGTTCTTC. This translates into CSARPGALTNEQFF.